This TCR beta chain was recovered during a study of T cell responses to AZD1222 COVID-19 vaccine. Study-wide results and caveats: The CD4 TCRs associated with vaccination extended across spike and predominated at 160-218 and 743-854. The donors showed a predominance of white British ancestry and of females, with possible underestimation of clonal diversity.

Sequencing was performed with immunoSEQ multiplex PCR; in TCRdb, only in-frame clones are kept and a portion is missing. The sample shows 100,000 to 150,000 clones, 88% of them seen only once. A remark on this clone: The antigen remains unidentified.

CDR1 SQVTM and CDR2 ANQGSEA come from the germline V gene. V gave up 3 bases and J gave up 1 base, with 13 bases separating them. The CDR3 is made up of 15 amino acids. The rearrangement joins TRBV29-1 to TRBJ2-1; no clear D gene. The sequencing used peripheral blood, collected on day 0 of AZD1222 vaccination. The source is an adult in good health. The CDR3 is CSVEGFSSSYNEQFF. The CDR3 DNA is TGCAGCGTTGAGGGTTTTTCATCTTCCTACAATGAGCAGTTCTTC.